This T cell receptor beta chain appears in the sequencing data of a study of blood T cell repertoires in COVID-19. Study background: The origin of the acute and convalescent COVID-19 samples was the United States, Italy and Spain. T cells, B-cell-depleted T cells, or PBMCs provided the cDNA or gDNA that served as material.

The germline V gene encodes CDR1 MNHEY and CDR2 SVGAGI. The CDR3 is 14 amino acids. V was shortened by 7 bases and J by 8 bases, with 18 bases between the two germline ends. Original data processing: Reference gene primer amplification gave nucleated cell count estimates. The assay was immunoSEQ multiplex PCR, and TCRdb's table has in-frame clones only and misses some. V and J calls and clone size are those listed in that table; D and trimming were worked out from the DNA. The table shows fewer than 200,000 clones, with around 92% occurring only once. The count of this clone is one. The Seattle site enrolled patients during active infection and followed them longitudinally.

The chain couples TRBV6-5 to TRBJ2-1; D is possibly TRBD1 (5 bases). Sequenced: peripheral blood. The receptor's source is a man aged 25 to 40 with COVID-19, enrolled during active disease. The CDR3 coding sequence is TGTGCCAGCAAGAGGAAGGGGAACATCGATGAGCAGTTCTTC. Translation: CASKRKGNIDEQFF.